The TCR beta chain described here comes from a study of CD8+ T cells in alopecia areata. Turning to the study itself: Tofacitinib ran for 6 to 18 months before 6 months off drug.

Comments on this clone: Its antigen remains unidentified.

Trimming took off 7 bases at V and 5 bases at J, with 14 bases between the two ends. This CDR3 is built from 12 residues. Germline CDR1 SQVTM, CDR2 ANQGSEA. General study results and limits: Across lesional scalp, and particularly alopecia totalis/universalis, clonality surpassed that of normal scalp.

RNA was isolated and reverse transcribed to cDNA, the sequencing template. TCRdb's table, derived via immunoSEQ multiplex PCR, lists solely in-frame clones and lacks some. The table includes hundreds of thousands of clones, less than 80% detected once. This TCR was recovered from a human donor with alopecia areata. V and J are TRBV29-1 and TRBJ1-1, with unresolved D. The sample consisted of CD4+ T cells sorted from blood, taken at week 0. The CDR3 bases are TGCAGCGCACTAAGAGGAGAGACTGAAGCTTTCTTT. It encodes CSALRGETEAFF.